This entry lists 3 T cell receptor beta chains sequenced from one sample in a study of blood T cell repertoires in COVID-19. Generated by immunoSEQ multiplex PCR, the TCRdb table keeps only in-frame clones and is missing some. Altogether 110,000 to 150,000 clones are present, around 83% being singletons, with the ten largest covering roughly 10%. Source material: peripheral blood. The receptors were sampled from a man aged 60 to 75 with active or convalescent COVID-19.

This clone was seen a few times. V usage is TRBV12-5 and J usage is TRBJ1-4, with 9 bases identical to TRBD1. CDR3 size: 16 residues. The germline gives CDR1 LGHNT, CDR2 FRNRAP. The ends lost 2 bases at V and 4 bases at J; junction bases unmatched: 5. DNA for the CDR3: TGTGCTAGTGGTTTGATTGGGACAGGGAATAATGAAAAACTGTTTTTT. Translation gives CASGLIGTGNNEKLFF.

The V and J genes are TRBV6-1 and TRBJ1-1; possible D gene TRBD1, 5 bases. This CDR3 contains 14 residues. Germline V lookup: CDR1 MNHNS, CDR2 SASEGT. Between the trimmed V and J ends, which lost 2 bases and 3 bases, there was a span of 10 bases. The CDR3: CASSEQGRYTEAFF. For the CDR3, the DNA is TGTGCCAGCAGTGAACAGGGTCGGTACACTGAAGCTTTCTTT.

This clone showed up just a few times. The V and J genes are TRBV14 and TRBJ2-6, with D possibly TRBD2 on 6 matching bases. The CDR3 runs to 16 residues. Germline V lookup: CDR1 SGHDN, CDR2 FVKESK. The V end lost 1 base, the J end lost 4 bases, and 11 bases lay between the germline ends. For the CDR3, the DNA is TGTGCCAGCAGCCAAGTCGGGGGAGTGGGGGCCAACGTCCTGACTTTC. Translated: CASSQVGGVGANVLTF.